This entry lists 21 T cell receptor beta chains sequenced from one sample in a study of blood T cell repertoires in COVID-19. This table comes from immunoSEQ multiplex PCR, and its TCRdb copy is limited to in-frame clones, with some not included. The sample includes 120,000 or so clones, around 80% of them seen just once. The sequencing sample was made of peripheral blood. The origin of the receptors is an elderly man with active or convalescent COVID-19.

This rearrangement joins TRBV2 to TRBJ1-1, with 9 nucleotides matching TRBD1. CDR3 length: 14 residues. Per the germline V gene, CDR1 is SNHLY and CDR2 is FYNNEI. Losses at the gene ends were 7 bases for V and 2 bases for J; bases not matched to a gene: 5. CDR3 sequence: CASKGDRANTEAFF. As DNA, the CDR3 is TGTGCCAGCAAGGGGGACAGGGCCAACACTGAAGCTTTCTTT. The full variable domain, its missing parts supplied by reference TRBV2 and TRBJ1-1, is EPEVTQTPSHQVTQMGQEVILRCVPISNHLYFYWYRQILGQKVEFLVSFYNNEISEKSEIFDDQFSVERPDGSNFTLKIRSTKLEDSAMYFCASKGDRANTEAFFGQGTRLTVV.

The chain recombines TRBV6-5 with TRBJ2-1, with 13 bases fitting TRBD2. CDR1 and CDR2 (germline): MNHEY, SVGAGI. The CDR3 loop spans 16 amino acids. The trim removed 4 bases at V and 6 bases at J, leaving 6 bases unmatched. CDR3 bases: TGTGCCAGCAGTTCACGGACTAGCGGGGGATTCAATGAGCAGTTCTTC. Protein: CASSSRTSGGFNEQFF.

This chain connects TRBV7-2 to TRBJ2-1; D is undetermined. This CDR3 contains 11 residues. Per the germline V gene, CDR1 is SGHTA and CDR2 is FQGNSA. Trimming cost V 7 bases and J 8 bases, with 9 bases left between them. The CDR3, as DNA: TGTGCCAGCACCGGGTATGATGAGCAGTTCTTC. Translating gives CASTGYDEQFF.

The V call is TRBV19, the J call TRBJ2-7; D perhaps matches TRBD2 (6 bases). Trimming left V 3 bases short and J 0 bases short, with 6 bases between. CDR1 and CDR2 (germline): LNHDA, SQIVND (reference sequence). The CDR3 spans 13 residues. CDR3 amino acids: CASSIGGSYEQYF. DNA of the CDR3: TGTGCCAGTAGTATCGGGGGCTCCTACGAGCAGTACTTC.

The CDR3 spells CASSSPGQANEKLFF. CDR3 DNA sequence: TGTGCCAGCAGTTCTCCGGGACAGGCTAATGAAAAACTGTTTTTT. The rearrangement uses TRBV5-6 and TRBJ1-4, with 8 bases that match TRBD1. The germline V gene has CDR1 SGHDT and CDR2 YYEEEE. The CDR3 length is 15 residues. The V segment lost 5 bases and the J segment 3 bases; nucleotides outside the gene matches: 6.

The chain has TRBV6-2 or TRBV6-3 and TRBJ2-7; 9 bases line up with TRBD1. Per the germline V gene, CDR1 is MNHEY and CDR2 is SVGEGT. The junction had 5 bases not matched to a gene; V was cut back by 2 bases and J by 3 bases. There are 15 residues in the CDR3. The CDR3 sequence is CASSYPGQGLYEQYF. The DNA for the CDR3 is TGTGCCAGCAGTTACCCGGGACAGGGACTCTACGAGCAGTACTTC.

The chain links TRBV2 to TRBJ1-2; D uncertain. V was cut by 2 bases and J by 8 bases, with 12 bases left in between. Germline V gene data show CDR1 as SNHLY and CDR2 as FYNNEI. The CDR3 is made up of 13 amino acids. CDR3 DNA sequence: TGTGCCAGCAGTGAAACGGGGAGATGGGGCTACACCTTC. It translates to CASSETGRWGYTF.

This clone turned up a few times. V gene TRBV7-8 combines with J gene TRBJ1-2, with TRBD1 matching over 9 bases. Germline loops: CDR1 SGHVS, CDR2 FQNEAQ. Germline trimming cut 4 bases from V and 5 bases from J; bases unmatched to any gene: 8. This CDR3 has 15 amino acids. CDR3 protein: CASSSLQGALYGYTF. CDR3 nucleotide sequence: TGTGCCAGCAGCTCGTTACAGGGGGCCCTTTATGGCTACACCTTC.

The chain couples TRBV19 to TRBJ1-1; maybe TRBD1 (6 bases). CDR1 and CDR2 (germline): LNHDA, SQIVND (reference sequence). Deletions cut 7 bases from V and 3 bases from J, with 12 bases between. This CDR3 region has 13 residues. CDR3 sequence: CASTLGAYTEAFF. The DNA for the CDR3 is TGTGCCAGTACTCTGGGGGCCTACACTGAAGCTTTCTTT.

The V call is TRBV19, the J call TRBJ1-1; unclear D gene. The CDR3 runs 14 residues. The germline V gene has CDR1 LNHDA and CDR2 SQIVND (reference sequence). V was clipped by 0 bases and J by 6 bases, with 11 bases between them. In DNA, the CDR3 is TGTGCCAGTAGTATAGAATTTTCAGGTGCTGAAGCTTTCTTT. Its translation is CASSIEFSGAEAFF.

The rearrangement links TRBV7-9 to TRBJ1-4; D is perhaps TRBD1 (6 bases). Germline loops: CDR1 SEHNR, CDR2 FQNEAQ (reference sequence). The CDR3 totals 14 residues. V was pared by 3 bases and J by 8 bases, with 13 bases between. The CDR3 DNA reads TGTGCCAGCAGCTTCGGGGGGGCCAACGAAAAACTGTTTTTT. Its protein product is CASSFGGANEKLFF.

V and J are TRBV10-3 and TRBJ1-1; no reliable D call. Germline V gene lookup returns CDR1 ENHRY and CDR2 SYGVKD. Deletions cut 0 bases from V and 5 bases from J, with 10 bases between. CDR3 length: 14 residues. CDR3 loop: CAISESAGRTEAFF. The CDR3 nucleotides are TGTGCCATCAGTGAGTCGGCGGGGAGGACTGAAGCTTTCTTT.

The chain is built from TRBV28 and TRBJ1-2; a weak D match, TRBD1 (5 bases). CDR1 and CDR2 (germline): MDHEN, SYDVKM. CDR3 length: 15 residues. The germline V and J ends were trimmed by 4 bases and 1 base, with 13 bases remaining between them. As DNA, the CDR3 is TGTGCCAGCAGTTCCCCCCGACAGATTAACTATGGCTACACCTTC. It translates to CASSSPRQINYGYTF.

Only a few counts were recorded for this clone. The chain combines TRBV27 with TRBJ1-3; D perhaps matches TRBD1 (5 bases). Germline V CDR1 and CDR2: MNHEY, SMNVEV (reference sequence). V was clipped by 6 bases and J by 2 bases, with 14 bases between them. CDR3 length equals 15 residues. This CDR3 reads CASSMDTTAGNTIYF. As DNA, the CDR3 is TGTGCCAGCAGCATGGACACCACGGCTGGAAACACCATATATTTT.

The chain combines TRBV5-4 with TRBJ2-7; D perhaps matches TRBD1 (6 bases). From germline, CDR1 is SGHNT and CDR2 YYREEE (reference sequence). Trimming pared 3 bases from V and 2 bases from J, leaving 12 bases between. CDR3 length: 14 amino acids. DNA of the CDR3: TGTGCCAGCAGCTCGCGGACAGCTACCTACGAGCAGTACTTC. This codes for CASSSRTATYEQYF.

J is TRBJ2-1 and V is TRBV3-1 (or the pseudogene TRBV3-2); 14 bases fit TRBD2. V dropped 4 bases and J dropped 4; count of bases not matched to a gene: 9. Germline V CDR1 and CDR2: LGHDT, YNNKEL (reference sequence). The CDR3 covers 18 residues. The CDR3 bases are TGTGCCAGCAGCCCCTGGGGACTAGCGGGGGCCCTATACAATGAGCAGTTCTTC. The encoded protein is CASSPWGLAGALYNEQFF.

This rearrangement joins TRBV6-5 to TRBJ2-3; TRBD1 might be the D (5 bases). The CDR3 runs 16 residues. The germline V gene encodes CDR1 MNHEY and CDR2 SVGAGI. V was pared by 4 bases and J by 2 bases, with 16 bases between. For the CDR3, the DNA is TGTGCCAGCAGTTCCTTCCTTACAGGCATCACAGATACGCAGTATTTT. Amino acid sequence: CASSSFLTGITDTQYF.

The CDR3 sequence: CASSLSGTANTEAFF. Written as DNA, the CDR3 is TGTGCCAGCAGTTTATCCGGGACAGCGAACACTGAAGCTTTCTTT. The rearrangement joins TRBV5-5 to TRBJ1-1, with 7 nucleotides matching TRBD1. Per germline, CDR1 SGHKS and CDR2 YYEKEE (reference sequence). The CDR3 is 15 amino acids. J gave up 1 base and V 5 bases, and 8 bases lay outside the gene matches.

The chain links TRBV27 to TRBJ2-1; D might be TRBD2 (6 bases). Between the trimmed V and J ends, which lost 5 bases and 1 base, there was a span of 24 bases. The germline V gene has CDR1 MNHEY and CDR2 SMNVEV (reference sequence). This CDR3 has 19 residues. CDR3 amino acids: CASSDIKKGLPVSYNEQFF. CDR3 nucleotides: TGTGCCAGCAGTGATATCAAAAAGGGACTCCCCGTGTCCTACAATGAGCAGTTCTTC.

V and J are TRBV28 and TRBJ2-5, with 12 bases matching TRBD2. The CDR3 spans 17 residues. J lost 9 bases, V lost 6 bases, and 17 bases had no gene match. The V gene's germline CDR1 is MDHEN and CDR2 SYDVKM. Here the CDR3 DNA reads TGTGCCAGCAGCTCCTCCCTAGCGGGGGGGTACCTCAGGGCCCAGTACTTC. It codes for CASSSSLAGGYLRAQYF.

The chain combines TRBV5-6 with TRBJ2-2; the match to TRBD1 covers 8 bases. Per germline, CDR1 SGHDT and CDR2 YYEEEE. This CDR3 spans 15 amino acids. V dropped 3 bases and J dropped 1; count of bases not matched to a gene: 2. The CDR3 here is CASSWTGWNTGELFF. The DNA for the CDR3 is TGTGCCAGCAGCTGGACAGGGTGGAACACCGGGGAGCTGTTTTTT.